These 6 T cell receptor beta chains originate from one sample sequenced in a study of shared clonotypes between healthy human individuals. Clones were sequenced by immunoSEQ multiplex PCR, and TCRdb holds only the in-frame ones, with some missing. The table has hundreds of thousands of clones, around 79% seen once; the top ten hold approximately 13%. Input material: PBMCs. These receptor sequences come from a woman aged 40 to 50 in good health. Some clones in this sample may be carry-over from other donors' samples.

V is TRBV30 and J is TRBJ2-5, with a possible D match to TRBD1 (6 bases). With the DNA end fitting TRBJ2-7 better, the J assignment may be wrong. Germline CDR1 and CDR2: GTSNPN and SVGIG (reference sequence). CDR3 length: 12 residues. DNA for the CDR3: TGTGCCTGGAGTGTACACAGGGACGAGCAGTACTTC. Protein product: CAWSVHRDEQYF.

This clone was seen many times. The chain carries TRBV4-2 and TRBJ2-3; D is possibly TRBD2 (5 bases). Trimming left V 1 base short and J 1 base short, with 15 bases between. The CDR3 totals 17 residues. CDR1 is LGHNA and CDR2 is YNFKEQ in the germline V gene. The CDR3 spells CASSQVDSAGGTDTQYF. For the CDR3, the DNA is TGTGCCAGCAGCCAAGTGGACTCAGCCGGGGGCACAGATACGCAGTATTTT.

This chain uses TRBV7-9 with TRBJ2-7, with 8 bases lining up with TRBD1. The V and J ends lost 3 bases and 6 bases, in that order; junction bases with no gene match: 10. The CDR3 has 15 residues. Germline values: CDR1 SEHNR, CDR2 FQNEAQ (reference sequence). The CDR3 spells CASSFTWGQASEQYF. The CDR3 region has the DNA TGTGCCAGCAGCTTTACATGGGGACAGGCCTCCGAGCAGTACTTC.

J is TRBJ1-4 and V is TRBV6-1; tentatively, D is TRBD1 (6 bases). Trimming took off 5 bases at V and 6 bases at J, with 13 bases between the two ends. Germline V gene data show CDR1 as MNHNS and CDR2 as SASEGT. The CDR3 loop spans 14 amino acids. CDR3: CASSFRTVDEKLFF. Written as DNA, the CDR3 is TGTGCCAGCAGTTTTCGGACAGTTGATGAAAAACTGTTTTTT.

CDR3 in DNA: TGCGCCAGCAGCTCCGGGACAGGGGCTTACAATGAGCAGTTCTTC. It encodes CASSSGTGAYNEQFF. The chain couples TRBV5-1 to TRBJ2-1; TRBD1 matches at 10 bases. Losses at the gene ends were 3 bases for V and 4 bases for J; bases not matched to a gene: 4. The germline CDR1 and CDR2 sequences are SGHRS and YFSETQ. The CDR3 is made up of 15 amino acids.

V and J are TRBV28 and TRBJ2-2; D gene unclear. The V gene's germline CDR1 is MDHEN and CDR2 SYDVKM. The CDR3 is 13 residues long. Trimming removed 7 bases at V and 4 bases at J, with 10 bases between. CDR3 nucleotides: TGTGCCAGCACTATGGCGGCCACCGGGGAGCTGTTTTTT. Translation: CASTMAATGELFF.